The clone carrying this TCR beta chain was picked up a small number of times. The data were taken from a study of T-cell memory formation after mild COVID-19. TCRdb re-derived calls from the 5' RACE reads in MiXCR, one entry per CDR3 protein. This table holds roughly 580,000 distinct CDR3 sequences, 15% to 20% found once. The TCR comes from an adult woman who had mild COVID-19 (a few samples of this study predate the infection). Cell type and time point are not known. Sequencing was carried out using PBMCs or a T cell subset sorted from them (not recorded which).

CDR3 sequence: CSGGLAGGLADTQYF. The CDR3 bases are TGCAGCGGTGGACTAGCGGGGGGGCTGGCAGATACGCAGTATTTT. The chain employs TRBV29-1 and TRBJ2-3; 15 bases are a match to TRBD2. With V trimmed by 7 bases and J by 4 bases, 6 bases remained unmatched. The CDR3 totals 15 residues. Germline V gives CDR1 SQVTM, CDR2 ANQGSEA.